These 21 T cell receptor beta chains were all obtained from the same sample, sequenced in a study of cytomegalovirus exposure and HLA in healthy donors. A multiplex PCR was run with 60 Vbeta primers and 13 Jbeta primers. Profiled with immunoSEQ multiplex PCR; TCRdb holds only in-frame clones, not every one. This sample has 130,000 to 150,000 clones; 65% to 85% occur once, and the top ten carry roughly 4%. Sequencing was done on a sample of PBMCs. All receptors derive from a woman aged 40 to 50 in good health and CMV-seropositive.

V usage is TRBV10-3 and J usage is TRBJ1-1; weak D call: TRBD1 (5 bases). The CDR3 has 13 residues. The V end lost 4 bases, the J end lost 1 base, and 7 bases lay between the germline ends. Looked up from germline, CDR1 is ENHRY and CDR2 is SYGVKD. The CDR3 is CAISVGGNTEAFF. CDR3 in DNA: TGTGCCATCAGTGTCGGGGGGAACACTGAAGCTTTCTTT.

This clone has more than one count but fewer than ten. The CDR3 nucleotides are TGTGCCAGCAGCTTACTTGGACAGGGGGCACAAGAGACCCAGTACTTC. Residues: CASSLLGQGAQETQYF. The rearrangement uses TRBV7-3 and TRBJ2-5; TRBD1 agrees at 11 bases. Trimming removed 2 bases from V and 2 bases from J; junction bases left unmatched: 4. The CDR3 runs to 16 residues. The germline V gene encodes CDR1 SGHTA and CDR2 FQGTGA.

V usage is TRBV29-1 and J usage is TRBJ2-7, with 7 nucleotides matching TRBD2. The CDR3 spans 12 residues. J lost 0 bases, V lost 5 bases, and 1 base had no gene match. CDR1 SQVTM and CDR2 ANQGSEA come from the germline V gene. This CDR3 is CSVLAASYEQYF. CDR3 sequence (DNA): TGCAGCGTTCTAGCGGCCTCCTACGAGCAGTACTTC.

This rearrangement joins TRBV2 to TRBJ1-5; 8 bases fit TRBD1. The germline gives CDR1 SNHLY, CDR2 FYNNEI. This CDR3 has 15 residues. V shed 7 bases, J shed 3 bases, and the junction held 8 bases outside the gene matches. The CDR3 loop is CASKREQGVNQPQHF. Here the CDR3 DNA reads TGTGCCAGCAAACGGGAACAGGGGGTCAATCAGCCCCAGCATTTT. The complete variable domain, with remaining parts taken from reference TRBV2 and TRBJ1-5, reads EPEVTQTPSHQVTQMGQEVILRCVPISNHLYFYWYRQILGQKVEFLVSFYNNEISEKSEIFDDQFSVERPDGSNFTLKIRSTKLEDSAMYFCASKREQGVNQPQHFGDGTRLSIL.

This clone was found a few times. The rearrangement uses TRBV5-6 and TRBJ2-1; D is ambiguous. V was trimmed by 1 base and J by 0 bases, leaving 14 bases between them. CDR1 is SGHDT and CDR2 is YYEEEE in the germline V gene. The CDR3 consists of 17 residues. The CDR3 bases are TGTGCCAGCAGCTTGAGTACAAGAAGAGGCTCCTACAATGAGCAGTTCTTC. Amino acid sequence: CASSLSTRRGSYNEQFF.

The CDR3 loop reads CASITSGSKYEQYF. CDR3 bases: TGTGCCAGCATTACTAGCGGGAGTAAGTACGAGCAGTACTTC. V is TRBV28 and J is TRBJ2-7; 11 nucleotides agree with TRBD2. This CDR3 spans 14 amino acids. In germline, CDR1 is MDHEN, CDR2 SYDVKM. V shed 7 bases and J 4 bases; nucleotides not matched to a gene: 6.

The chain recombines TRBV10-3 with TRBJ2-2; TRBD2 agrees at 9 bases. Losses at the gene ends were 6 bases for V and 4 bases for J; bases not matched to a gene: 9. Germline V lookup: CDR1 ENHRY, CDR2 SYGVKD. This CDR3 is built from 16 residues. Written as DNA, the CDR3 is TGTGCCATCAGCCAGGTGGGGACTAGCACCACCGGGGAGCTGTTTTTT. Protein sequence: CAISQVGTSTTGELFF.

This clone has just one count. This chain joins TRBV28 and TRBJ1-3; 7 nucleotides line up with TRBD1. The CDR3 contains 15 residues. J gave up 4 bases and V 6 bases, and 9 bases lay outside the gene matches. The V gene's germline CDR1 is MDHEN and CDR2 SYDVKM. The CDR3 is CASRPDRWSGNTIYF. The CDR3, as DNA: TGTGCCAGCAGGCCGGACAGGTGGTCCGGAAACACCATATATTTT.

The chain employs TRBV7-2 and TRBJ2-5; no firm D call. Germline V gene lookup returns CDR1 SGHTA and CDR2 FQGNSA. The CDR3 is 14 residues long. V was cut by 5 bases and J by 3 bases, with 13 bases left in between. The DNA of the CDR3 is TGTGCCAGCAGCCCCCGGGTTAGCAAAGAGACCCAGTACTTC. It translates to CASSPRVSKETQYF.

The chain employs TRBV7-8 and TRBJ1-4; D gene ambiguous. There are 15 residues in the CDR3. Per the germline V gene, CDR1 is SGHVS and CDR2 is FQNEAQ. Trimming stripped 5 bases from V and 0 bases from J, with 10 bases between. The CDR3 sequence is CASSAGGATNEKLFF. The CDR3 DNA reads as TGTGCCAGCAGCGCGGGTGGAGCAACTAATGAAAAACTGTTTTTT. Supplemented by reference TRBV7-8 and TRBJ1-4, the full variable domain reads GAGVSQSPRYKVAKRGQDVALRCDPISGHVSLFWYQQALGQGPEFLTYFQNEAQLDKSGLPSDRFFAERPEGSVSTLKIQRTQQEDSAVYLCASSAGGATNEKLFFGSGTQLSVL.

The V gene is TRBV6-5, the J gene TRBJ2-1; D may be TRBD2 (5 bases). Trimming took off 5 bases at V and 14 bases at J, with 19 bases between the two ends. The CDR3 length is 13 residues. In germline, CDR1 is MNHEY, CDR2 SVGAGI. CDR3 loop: CASSADTSIREFF. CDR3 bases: TGTGCCAGCAGTGCAGATACTAGTATTCGGGAGTTCTTC.

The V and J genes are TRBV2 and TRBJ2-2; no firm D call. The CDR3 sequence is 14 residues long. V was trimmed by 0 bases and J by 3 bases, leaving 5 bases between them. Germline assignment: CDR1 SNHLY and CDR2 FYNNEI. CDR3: CASSEASYTGELFF. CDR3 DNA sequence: TGTGCCAGCAGTGAAGCCTCCTACACCGGGGAGCTGTTTTTT. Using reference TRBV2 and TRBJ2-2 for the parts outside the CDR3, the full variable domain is EPEVTQTPSHQVTQMGQEVILRCVPISNHLYFYWYRQILGQKVEFLVSFYNNEISEKSEIFDDQFSVERPDGSNFTLKIRSTKLEDSAMYFCASSEASYTGELFFGEGSRLTVL.

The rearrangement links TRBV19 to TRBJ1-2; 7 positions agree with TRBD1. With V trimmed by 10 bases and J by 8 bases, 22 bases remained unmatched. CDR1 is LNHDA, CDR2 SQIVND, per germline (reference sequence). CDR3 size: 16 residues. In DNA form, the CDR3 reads TGTGCCACCAAGCGAACAACGATACAGGGGCTGGGGGGCTACACCTTC. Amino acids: CATKRTTIQGLGGYTF.

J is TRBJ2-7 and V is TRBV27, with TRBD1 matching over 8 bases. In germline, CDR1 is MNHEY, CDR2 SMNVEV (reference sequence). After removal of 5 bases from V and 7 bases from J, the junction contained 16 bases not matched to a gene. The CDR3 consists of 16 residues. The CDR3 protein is CASSGTGTGRLWEQYF. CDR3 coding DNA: TGTGCCAGCAGTGGAACCGGGACAGGCCGCCTTTGGGAGCAGTACTTC.

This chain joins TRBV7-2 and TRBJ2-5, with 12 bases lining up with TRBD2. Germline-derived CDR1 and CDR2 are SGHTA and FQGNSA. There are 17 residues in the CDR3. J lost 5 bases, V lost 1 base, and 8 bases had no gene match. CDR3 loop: CASSLVASGGAAETQYF. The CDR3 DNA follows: TGTGCCAGCAGCTTAGTCGCTAGCGGGGGGGCCGCGGAGACCCAGTACTTC.

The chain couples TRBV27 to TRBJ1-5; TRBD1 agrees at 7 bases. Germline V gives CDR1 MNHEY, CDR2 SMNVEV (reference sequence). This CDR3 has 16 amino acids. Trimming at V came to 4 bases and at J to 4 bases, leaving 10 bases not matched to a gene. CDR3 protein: CASSSGQAPLNQPQHF. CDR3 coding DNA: TGTGCCAGCAGTTCCGGACAGGCGCCTTTGAATCAGCCCCAGCATTTT.

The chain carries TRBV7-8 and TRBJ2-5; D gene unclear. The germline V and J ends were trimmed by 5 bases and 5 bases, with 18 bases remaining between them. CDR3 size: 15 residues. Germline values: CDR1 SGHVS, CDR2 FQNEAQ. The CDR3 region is CASSPVRVGRETQYF. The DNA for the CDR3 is TGTGCCAGCAGCCCCGTTCGAGTCGGTCGGGAGACCCAGTACTTC.

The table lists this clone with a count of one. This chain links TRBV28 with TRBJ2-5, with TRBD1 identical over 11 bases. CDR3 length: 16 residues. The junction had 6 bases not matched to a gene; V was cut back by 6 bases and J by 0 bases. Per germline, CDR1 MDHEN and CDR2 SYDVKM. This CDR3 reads CASRGRDRGYQETQYF. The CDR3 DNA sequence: TGTGCCAGCAGGGGCCGGGACAGGGGGTACCAAGAGACCCAGTACTTC.

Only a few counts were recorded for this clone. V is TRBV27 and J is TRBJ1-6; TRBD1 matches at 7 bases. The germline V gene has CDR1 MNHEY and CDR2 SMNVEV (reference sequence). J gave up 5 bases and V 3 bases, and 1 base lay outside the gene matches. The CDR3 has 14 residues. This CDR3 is CASSLGTDNSPLHF. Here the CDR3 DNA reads TGTGCCAGCAGTTTGGGGACAGATAATTCACCCCTCCACTTT.

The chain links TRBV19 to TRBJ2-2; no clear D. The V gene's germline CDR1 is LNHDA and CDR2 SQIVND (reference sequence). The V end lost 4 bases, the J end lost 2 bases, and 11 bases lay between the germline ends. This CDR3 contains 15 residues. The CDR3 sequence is CASSTRLINTGELFF. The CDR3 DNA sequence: TGTGCCAGTAGTACCAGACTGATTAACACCGGGGAGCTGTTTTTT.

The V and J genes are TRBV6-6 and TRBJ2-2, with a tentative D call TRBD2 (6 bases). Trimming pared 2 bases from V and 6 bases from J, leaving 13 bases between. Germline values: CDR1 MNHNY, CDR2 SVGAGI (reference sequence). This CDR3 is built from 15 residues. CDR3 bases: TGTGCCAGCAGTTACACGGGACTGTTAGCCGGGGAGCTGTTTTTT. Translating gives CASSYTGLLAGELFF.